The 14 T cell receptor beta chains below come from one sample, sequenced in a study of CD8+CD57+ T cells in acquired aplastic anemia. Genomic DNA, serving as template, underwent TCR beta VDJ and CDR3 profiling. TCRdb processed the reads anew with MiXCR; each CDR3 protein has one entry. The table has 150,000 to 200,000 distinct CDR3 sequences, under 50% seen once. Before being chosen for sequencing, patients had shown CD8+CD57+ cell expansion by flow cytometry. The material sequenced was sorted CD4+, CD8+, or CD8+CD57+ T cells (not recorded which) from PBMCs. The source of these receptors is a human donor with aplastic anemia.

The chain has TRBV30 and TRBJ2-2, with D unclear. The length of the CDR3 is 13 residues. Trimming removed 2 bases from V and 4 bases from J, with 8 bases in between. Germline V gives CDR1 GTSNPN, CDR2 SVGIG (reference sequence). The CDR3, as DNA: TGTGCCTGGAGTTTTTCCCGCACCGGGGAGCTGTTTTTT. It yields the protein CAWSFSRTGELFF.

This clonotype was recorded many times. V is TRBV19 and J is TRBJ2-7; 9 bases match TRBD1. This CDR3 contains 15 residues. Germline V gives CDR1 LNHDA, CDR2 SQIVND (reference sequence). V dropped 1 base and J dropped 6; count of bases not matched to a gene: 7. CDR3 coding DNA: TGTGCCAGTAGTATAGGCGGGACAGGGACGGGCGAGCAGTACTTC. Residues: CASSIGGTGTGEQYF.

V usage is TRBV19 and J usage is TRBJ1-5; D not certain. CDR3 length: 13 amino acids. Germline CDR1 LNHDA, CDR2 SQIVND (reference sequence). Between the trimmed V and J ends, which lost 3 bases and 4 bases, there was a span of 7 bases. CDR3 in amino acids: CASSIPGNQPQHF. CDR3 DNA sequence: TGTGCCAGTAGTATTCCGGGGAATCAGCCCCAGCATTTT.

This clonotype was detected many times. CDR3: CATSDRQGGNTGELFF. The CDR3 DNA sequence: TGTGCCACCAGTGATCGACAGGGCGGGAACACCGGGGAGCTGTTTTTT. J is TRBJ2-2 and V is TRBV24-1; 7 nucleotides align to TRBD1. After removal of 3 bases from V and 1 base from J, the junction contained 4 bases not matched to a gene. Germline V lookup: CDR1 KGHDR, CDR2 SFDVKD. The CDR3 consists of 16 residues.

Concerning this clonotype itself: A junction end diverges from the germline sequence, so it may reflect a read error. The chain has TRBV11-1 and TRBJ1-1, with TRBD1 as a possible D gene (6 bases). The CDR3 contains 18 residues. The germline CDR1 and CDR2 sequences are SGHAT and FQDESV (reference sequence). The CDR3 loop is CANSMPQGKGGRNTEAFF. In nucleotides, the CDR3 is TGTGCCAACAGCATGCCTCAGGGGAAAGGGGGAAGAAACACTGAAGCTTTCTTT.

The J gene is TRBJ2-3, the V gene TRBV5-4; 9 nucleotides line up with TRBD2. The CDR3 has 15 amino acids. The V and J ends lost 0 bases and 8 bases, in that order; junction bases with no gene match: 7. The V gene's germline CDR1 is SGHNT and CDR2 YYREEE (reference sequence). The CDR3 DNA follows: TGTGCCAGCAGCTTGGGGGGACTAGCAAAGGTTACGCAGTATTTT. It is translated as CASSLGGLAKVTQYF.

The rearrangement joins TRBV15 to TRBJ1-3; D uncertain. Germline V gene data show CDR1 as LNHNV and CDR2 as YYDKDF (reference sequence). The CDR3 spans 16 residues. Deletions cut 0 bases from V and 0 bases from J, with 9 bases between. CDR3 sequence (DNA): TGTGCCACCAGCAGAGATCGAAGTGTCTCTGGAAACACCATATATTTT. It is translated as CATSRDRSVSGNTIYF.

V is TRBV10-3 and J is TRBJ2-1; 12 bases line up with TRBD2. Germline loops: CDR1 ENHRY, CDR2 SYGVKD. This CDR3 spans 16 amino acids. The trim removed 8 bases at V and 6 bases at J, leaving 11 bases unmatched. The CDR3 loop is CAIQDTSGGFCNEQFF. The CDR3 nucleotides read TGTGCCATCCAGGACACTAGCGGGGGGTTCTGCAATGAGCAGTTCTTC.

This chain connects TRBV2 to TRBJ1-1; D is possibly TRBD1 (6 bases). Germline assignment: CDR1 SNHLY and CDR2 FYNNEI. The ends were cut back, 4 bases at V and 5 bases at J, with 17 bases in the middle. CDR3 length equals 15 residues. The CDR3 DNA reads TGTGCCAGCAGTGTTTCTACAGGGAGAGGAACTGAAGCTTTCTTT. Its translation is CASSVSTGRGTEAFF.

As concerns this clonotype: This may be a read error: a much more frequent sequence differs by one nucleotide. This chain connects TRBV6-1 to TRBJ1-5, with no clear D. V was pared by 7 bases and J by 2 bases, with 9 bases between. The germline gives CDR1 MNHNS, CDR2 SASEGT. CDR3 size: 13 residues. In DNA form, the CDR3 reads TGTGCCAGCATGGCAACAGGCAATCAGCCCCAGCATTTT. Its protein product is CASMATGNQPQHF.

The sample holds a few counts of this clonotype. The V and J genes are TRBV11-1 and TRBJ1-6, with 8 bases matching TRBD1. The CDR3 runs to 16 residues. Per germline, CDR1 SGHAT and CDR2 FQDESV (reference sequence). The J segment lost 6 bases and the V segment lost 1 base, leaving 5 bases of the junction unmatched. CDR3 sequence (DNA): TGTGCCAGCAGCTTAGGCGACAGGGGCCCTAATTCACCCCTCCACTTT. It specifies CASSLGDRGPNSPLHF.

The gene calls are TRBV20-1 and TRBJ2-1; D is possibly TRBD1 (6 bases). This CDR3 is built from 14 residues. The germline CDR1 and CDR2 sequences are DFQATT and SNEGSKA (reference sequence). Trimming left V 0 bases short and J 2 bases short, with 8 bases between. CDR3 loop: CSAREGAAYNEQFF. For the CDR3, the DNA is TGCAGTGCTAGAGAGGGGGCCGCCTACAATGAGCAGTTCTTC.

The chain recombines TRBV2 with TRBJ2-1, with D hard to call. The CDR3 runs 11 residues. Per germline, CDR1 SNHLY and CDR2 FYNNEI. V was trimmed by 3 bases and J by 3 bases, leaving 0 bases between them. The CDR3 protein is CASSDYNEQFF. The CDR3, as DNA: TGTGCCAGCAGTGACTACAATGAGCAGTTCTTC.

The genes are TRBV15 and TRBJ1-2; D not resolved. Germline CDR1 is LNHNV and CDR2 is YYDKDF (reference sequence). This CDR3 region has 14 residues. V was cut by 1 base and J by 8 bases, with 14 bases left in between. Written as DNA, the CDR3 is TGTGCCACCAGCAGAGGGGAGGGCATGGACGGCTACACCTTC. The encoded protein is CATSRGEGMDGYTF.